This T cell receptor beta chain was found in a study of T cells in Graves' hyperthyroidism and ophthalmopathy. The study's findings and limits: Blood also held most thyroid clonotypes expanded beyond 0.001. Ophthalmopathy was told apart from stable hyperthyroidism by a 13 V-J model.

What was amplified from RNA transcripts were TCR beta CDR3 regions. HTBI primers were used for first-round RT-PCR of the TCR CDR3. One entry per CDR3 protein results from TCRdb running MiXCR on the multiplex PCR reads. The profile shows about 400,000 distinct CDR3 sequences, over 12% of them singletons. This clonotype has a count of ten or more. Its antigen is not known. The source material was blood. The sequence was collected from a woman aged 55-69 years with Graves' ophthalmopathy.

The CDR3 reads CASSALAAYNEQFF. The CDR3 coding sequence is TGTGCCAGCAGTGCCCTAGCGGCGTACAATGAGCAGTTCTTC. The gene calls are TRBV6-1 and TRBJ2-1; TRBD2 aligns across 7 bases. Germline CDR1 is MNHNS and CDR2 is SASEGT. J lost 4 bases, V lost 4 bases, and 4 bases had no gene match. This CDR3 spans 14 amino acids.